What follows are 23 T cell receptor beta chains derived from one specimen sequenced in a study of blood T cell repertoires in COVID-19. Method: immunoSEQ multiplex PCR; TCRdb's copy keeps in-frame clones and lacks some. The repertoire holds some 150,000 clones, with 88% as singletons. Sequencing was performed on peripheral blood. Receptor source: a woman in her 70s with acute or convalescent COVID-19.

The rearrangement links TRBV25-1 to TRBJ1-2, with 7 positions matching TRBD1. From germline, CDR1 is MGHDK and CDR2 SYGVNS. This CDR3 is built from 15 residues. Losses at the gene ends were 0 bases for V and 8 bases for J; bases not matched to a gene: 9. CDR3 loop: CASSEYLRDRSGYTF. DNA of the CDR3: TGTGCCAGCAGTGAATATCTCAGGGACAGATCGGGCTACACCTTC.

This chain links TRBV4-1 with TRBJ2-3, with 12 bases matching TRBD2. Losses at the gene ends were 0 bases for V and 4 bases for J; bases not matched to a gene: 8. The CDR3 runs to 18 residues. Germline CDR1 reads MGHRA; CDR2 reads YSYEKL. Here the CDR3 DNA reads TGCGCCAGCAGCCAAGATAAACTAGCGGGGGGCAGGGCAGATACGCAGTATTTT. The encoded protein is CASSQDKLAGGRADTQYF.

This chain connects TRBV20-1 to TRBJ2-5; 8 positions agree with TRBD2. Germline values: CDR1 DFQATT, CDR2 SNEGSKA (reference sequence). The V segment lost 3 bases and the J segment 4 bases; nucleotides outside the gene matches: 10. The CDR3 has 15 residues. CDR3 amino acids: CSASLQRGMGETQYF. CDR3 nucleotide sequence: TGCAGTGCTAGTTTGCAGCGGGGGATGGGAGAGACCCAGTACTTC.

The rearrangement links TRBV5-5 to TRBJ1-4; D is uncertain. The CDR3 is made up of 13 amino acids. V was pared by 0 bases and J by 7 bases, with 7 bases between. CDR1 is SGHKS and CDR2 is YYEKEE in the germline V gene (reference sequence). CDR3 sequence: CASSLVSSEKLFF. Here the CDR3 DNA reads TGTGCCAGCAGCTTGGTTTCTAGTGAAAAACTGTTTTTT.

The DNA of the CDR3 is TGTGCCAGCAGTGCCGGGACAGGGGGTGAAAAACTGTTTTTT. It specifies CASSAGTGGEKLFF. The chain has TRBV2 and TRBJ1-4; 11 bases are a match to TRBD1. The CDR3 is 14 amino acids. The V gene end was trimmed by 4 bases and the J gene end by 7 bases; junction bases not matched to a gene: 2. CDR1 and CDR2 (germline): SNHLY, FYNNEI.

This rearrangement joins TRBV7-9 to TRBJ1-1; 8 bases agree with TRBD1. With V trimmed by 7 bases and J by 5 bases, 6 bases remained unmatched. The V gene's germline CDR1 is SEHNR and CDR2 FQNEAQ (reference sequence). This CDR3 contains 13 residues. DNA of the CDR3: TGTGCCAGCACCCGGACAGGGAAGACTGAAGCTTTCTTT. Amino acid sequence: CASTRTGKTEAFF.

The CDR3 coding sequence is TGTGCCAGCTCAATACAACAGGGATTGAACACTGAAGCTTTCTTT. Amino acids: CASSIQQGLNTEAFF. The chain couples TRBV18 to TRBJ1-1, with D possibly matching TRBD1 (6 bases). V was clipped by 5 bases and J by 0 bases, with 13 bases between them. The CDR3 is made up of 15 amino acids. From germline, CDR1 is KGHSH and CDR2 LQKENI.

This chain connects TRBV5-1 to TRBJ1-4, with D possibly TRBD1 on 6 matching bases. CDR1 is SGHRS, CDR2 YFSETQ, per germline. The V gene lost 3 bases and the J gene lost 3 bases, with 12 bases spanning the gap. This CDR3 spans 15 amino acids. The CDR3 protein is CASSSGQNSNEKLFF. CDR3 nucleotide sequence: TGCGCCAGCAGCTCAGGACAGAACTCTAATGAAAAACTGTTTTTT.

This chain joins TRBV2 and TRBJ2-3; 10 bases align to TRBD1. The CDR3 sequence is 18 residues long. After removal of 6 bases from V and 1 base from J, the junction contained 13 bases not matched to a gene. The germline CDR1 and CDR2 sequences are SNHLY and FYNNEI. CDR3 in DNA: TGTGCCAGCAGAGCTCCTAGACAGGGGGCGCTTCGCACAGATACGCAGTATTTT. Its protein product is CASRAPRQGALRTDTQYF.

V is TRBV3-1 (or the pseudogene TRBV3-2) and J is TRBJ2-3; 11 bases fit TRBD2. Germline assignment: CDR1 LGHDT and CDR2 YNNKEL (reference sequence). After removal of 1 base from V and 6 bases from J, the junction contained 9 bases not matched to a gene. The CDR3 is 17 amino acids. The CDR3 protein is CASSQGLAGKAGDTQYF. DNA of the CDR3: TGTGCCAGCAGCCAAGGACTAGCGGGAAAGGCGGGGGATACGCAGTATTTT.

The chain is built from TRBV7-2 and TRBJ1-1; 7 bases are shared with TRBD1. Per germline, CDR1 SGHTA and CDR2 FQGNSA. This CDR3 comprises 14 residues. With V trimmed by 0 bases and J by 4 bases, 2 bases remained unmatched. The DNA for the CDR3 is TGTGCCAGCAGCTTAGCGCAGGGGGGCACTGAAGCTTTCTTT. This encodes CASSLAQGGTEAFF.

The chain joins TRBV28 to TRBJ1-1, with TRBD1 as a possible D gene (5 bases). Trimming removed 8 bases from V and 6 bases from J, with 13 bases in between. Germline V gene lookup returns CDR1 MDHEN and CDR2 SYDVKM. The CDR3 length is 12 residues. DNA of the CDR3: TGTGCCAGCCGTCAGGGAGGACCTGAAGCTTTCTTT. Translated, it gives CASRQGGPEAFF. Filled out from reference TRBV28 and TRBJ1-1, the complete variable domain reads DVKVTQSSRYLVKRTGEKVFLECVQDMDHENMFWYRQDPGLGLRLIYFSYDVKMKEKGDIPEGYSVSREKKERFSLILESASTNQTSMYLCASRQGGPEAFFGQGTRLTVV.

The chain recombines TRBV7-2 with TRBJ2-5; the match to TRBD1 covers 8 bases. This CDR3 has 13 residues. The V gene's germline CDR1 is SGHTA and CDR2 FQGNSA. The V and J ends lost 6 bases and 5 bases, in that order; junction bases with no gene match: 5. Here the CDR3 reads CASSSGGYETQYF. Here the CDR3 DNA reads TGTGCCAGCAGTTCAGGGGGCTACGAGACCCAGTACTTC.

The gene calls are TRBV15 and TRBJ2-2, with 8 bases lining up with TRBD1. Per the germline V gene, CDR1 is LNHNV and CDR2 is YYDKDF (reference sequence). CDR3 length: 14 amino acids. V shed 9 bases and J 3 bases; nucleotides not matched to a gene: 6. This CDR3 is CATTDRGDTGELFF. DNA for the CDR3: TGTGCCACAACTGACAGGGGTGACACCGGGGAGCTGTTTTTT.

This clone was observed once. The CDR3 bases are TGTGCCTGGAGTATCAACGGTAATCAGCCCCAGCATTTT. As protein: CAWSINGNQPQHF. The chain carries TRBV30 and TRBJ1-5, with D hard to call. The germline V and J ends were trimmed by 2 bases and 4 bases, with 9 bases remaining between them. This CDR3 spans 13 amino acids. CDR1 is GTSNPN, CDR2 SVGIG, per germline (reference sequence).

This chain joins TRBV19 and TRBJ2-1; D unclear. The CDR3 contains 11 residues. CDR1 is LNHDA and CDR2 is SQIVND in the germline V gene (reference sequence). V lost 2 bases and J lost 10, with 6 bases in between. CDR3 protein: CASSITGEQFF. DNA for the CDR3: TGTGCCAGTAGTATAACCGGGGAGCAGTTCTTC.

This chain links TRBV6-5 with TRBJ2-2, with D unclear. The CDR3 sequence is 15 residues long. CDR1 is MNHEY and CDR2 is SVGAGI in the germline V gene. Between the trimmed V and J ends, which lost 5 bases and 1 base, there was a span of 11 bases. The CDR3, as DNA: TGTGCCAGCAGTAATGCGAGGATGAACACCGGGGAGCTGTTTTTT. Translated: CASSNARMNTGELFF.

The chain carries TRBV6-6 and TRBJ2-4, with no clear D. The V end was cut by 7 bases, the J end by 3 bases, with 19 bases between. Germline CDR1 reads MNHNY; CDR2 reads SVGAGI (reference sequence). The CDR3 totals 16 residues. The CDR3 DNA is TGTGCCAGCACCCTCATTAACGTGCGAGGCAAAAACATTCAGTACTTC. Translating it yields CASTLINVRGKNIQYF.

V usage is TRBV7-2 and J usage is TRBJ1-5, with D possibly TRBD1 on 5 matching bases. CDR1 is SGHTA, CDR2 FQGNSA, per germline. Trimming cost V 6 bases and J 5 bases, with 14 bases left between them. The CDR3 has 14 residues. The DNA of the CDR3 is TGTGCCAGCAGATTAACTTGGGGGGATCAGCCCCAGCATTTT. Protein product: CASRLTWGDQPQHF.

The chain combines TRBV14 with TRBJ1-1; D perhaps matches TRBD1 (5 bases). Trimming pared 5 bases from V and 4 bases from J, leaving 14 bases between. This CDR3 has 14 residues. Germline V gives CDR1 SGHDN, CDR2 FVKESK. The CDR3 loop reads CASSISGEGTEAFF. CDR3 bases: TGTGCCAGCAGCATATCGGGGGAAGGCACTGAAGCTTTCTTT.

The V gene is TRBV6-2 or TRBV6-3, the J gene TRBJ2-4; TRBD2 is a possible D gene (5 bases). With 2 bases removed from V and 9 bases from J, the gap between germline ends came to 14 bases. Germline V lookup: CDR1 MNHEY, CDR2 SVGEGT. The CDR3 consists of 14 residues. CDR3: CASSYDGGIGIQYF. The CDR3 coding sequence is TGTGCCAGCAGTTACGATGGAGGTATTGGCATTCAGTACTTC.

The CDR3 DNA is TGTGCCATCAGTCCGGGACAGACGAGCTCTGGGGCCAACGTCCTGACTTTC. This sequence encodes CAISPGQTSSGANVLTF. V usage is TRBV10-3 and J usage is TRBJ2-6, with 7 bases fitting TRBD1. The CDR3 is 17 residues long. Germline V CDR1 and CDR2: ENHRY, SYGVKD. V gave up 5 bases and J gave up 0 bases; unmatched junction bases: 7.

This clone has only one observation. This sequence joins TRBV2 and TRBJ2-2, with D uncertain. Germline V gene lookup returns CDR1 SNHLY and CDR2 FYNNEI. The CDR3 spans 14 residues. V shed 4 bases and J shed 3 bases, with 9 bases lying between them. The CDR3 coding sequence is TGTGCCAGCAGTGTTTCAGGCTACACCGGGGAGCTGTTTTTT. This gives the protein CASSVSGYTGELFF.